These 17 T cell receptor beta chains were sequenced from one sample in a study of identifying expanded T cells in peripheral blood. Clones were sequenced by immunoSEQ multiplex PCR, and TCRdb holds only the in-frame ones, with some missing. The sample holds under 110,000 clones, about 83% seen once. The sequenced material came from blood. These receptors came from a person aged 18-70 years in good health.

This chain connects TRBV29-1 to TRBJ2-7; 8 nucleotides align to TRBD1. Germline V gene data show CDR1 as SQVTM and CDR2 as ANQGSEA. The CDR3 length is 13 residues. CDR3 in amino acids: CTITQGAQDEQYF. Here the CDR3 DNA reads TGCACCATAACCCAGGGGGCCCAGGACGAGCAGTACTTC.

This chain links TRBV5-1 with TRBJ2-3; 8 nucleotides line up with TRBD1. Unmatched junction bases numbered 2, after V lost 7 bases and J lost 1 base. The CDR3 consists of 13 residues. Germline CDR1 reads SGHRS; CDR2 reads YFSETQ. CDR3 DNA: TGCGCCAGCCAGACAGGGGGCACAGATACGCAGTATTTT. Protein sequence: CASQTGGTDTQYF.

The chain couples TRBV18 to TRBJ1-4; D is unresolved. Deletions cut 1 base from V and 4 bases from J, with 10 bases between. There are 15 residues in the CDR3. Germline V gene data show CDR1 as KGHSH and CDR2 as LQKENI. In nucleotides, the CDR3 is TGTGCCAGCTCACCACGACGGGTGCGTAATGAAAAACTGTTTTTT. Protein product: CASSPRRVRNEKLFF. The full variable domain, with the rest looked up from reference TRBV18 and TRBJ1-4, is NAGVMQNPRHLVRRRGQEARLRCSPMKGHSHVYWYRQLPEEGLKFMVYLQKENIIDESGMPKERFSAEFPKEGPSILRIQQVVRGDSAAYFCASSPRRVRNEKLFFGSGTQLSVL.

This clone was seen a single time. The rearrangement uses TRBV19 and TRBJ2-6; 12 nucleotides match TRBD2. V shed 7 bases, J shed 3 bases, and the junction held 16 bases outside the gene matches. CDR3 length equals 20 residues. Germline loops: CDR1 LNHDA, CDR2 SQIVND (reference sequence). The CDR3, as DNA: TGTGCCAGTACGGGTCTAGCGGGGGGGCCTCGGCTTATTGGGGCCAACGTCCTGACTTTC. It translates to CASTGLAGGPRLIGANVLTF. The whole variable domain, remainder taken from reference TRBV19 and TRBJ2-6, is DGGITQSPKYLFRKEGQNVTLSCEQNLNHDAMYWYRQDPGQGLRLIYYSQIVNDFQKGDIAEGYSVSREKKESFPLTVTSAQKNPTAFYLCASTGLAGGPRLIGANVLTFGAGSRLTVL.

The chain couples TRBV5-4 to TRBJ1-3; D may be TRBD1 (5 bases). This CDR3 is 14 amino acids long. Deletions cut 4 bases from V and 3 bases from J, with 11 bases between. Germline lookup yields CDR1 SGHNT and CDR2 YYREEE (reference sequence). The CDR3 DNA follows: TGTGCCAGCAGCCCTCAGGGTTTTGGAAACACCATATATTTT. This sequence encodes CASSPQGFGNTIYF.

The chain joins TRBV5-6 to TRBJ2-5; no reliable D call. Trimming took 0 bases from V and 2 from J, leaving 11 bases between them. CDR1 is SGHDT and CDR2 is YYEEEE in the germline V gene. This CDR3 has 15 amino acids. CDR3 nucleotides: TGTGCCAGCAGCTTGGTGAATTTCAGACAAGAGACCCAGTACTTC. Amino acids: CASSLVNFRQETQYF.

The rearrangement joins TRBV4-2 to TRBJ2-5; TRBD2 matches at 8 bases. Losses at the gene ends were 8 bases for V and 5 bases for J; bases not matched to a gene: 13. The CDR3 has 15 residues. Germline V CDR1 and CDR2: LGHNA, YNFKEQ. The CDR3 here is CASLGIPGGRETQYF. The DNA of the CDR3 is TGTGCCAGCCTAGGGATTCCGGGGGGGCGCGAGACCCAGTACTTC.

The gene calls are TRBV7-9 and TRBJ2-5; no definite D call. This CDR3 is 13 amino acids long. In germline, CDR1 is SEHNR, CDR2 FQNEAQ (reference sequence). V lost 5 bases to trimming and J lost 0 bases, with 7 bases between them. As DNA, the CDR3 is TGTGCCAGCAGCCCTACAGACCAAGAGACCCAGTACTTC. Its translation: CASSPTDQETQYF.

This clone was detected once. The chain is built from TRBV7-6 and TRBJ2-7, with 12 bases that match TRBD2. This CDR3 is 16 amino acids long. Germline trimming cut 5 bases from V and 2 bases from J; bases unmatched to any gene: 7. Germline V CDR1 and CDR2: SGHVS, FNYEAQ. CDR3 DNA: TGTGCCAGCAGCAAAGGCTCTAGCGGGGGGGCCTACGAGCAGTACTTC. It translates to CASSKGSSGGAYEQYF.

The genes are TRBV6-5 and TRBJ2-7, with TRBD1 identical over 7 bases. The V and J ends lost 5 bases and 2 bases, in that order; junction bases with no gene match: 9. The CDR3 sequence is 15 residues long. The germline V gene has CDR1 MNHEY and CDR2 SVGAGI. CDR3 protein: CASSPPVGGPYEQYF. The CDR3 DNA reads as TGTGCCAGCAGTCCCCCCGTAGGGGGCCCCTACGAGCAGTACTTC.

V gene TRBV18 combines with J gene TRBJ1-3, with D possibly being TRBD1 (6 bases). The germline V gene has CDR1 KGHSH and CDR2 LQKENI. The CDR3 contains 18 residues. V was clipped by 2 bases and J by 0 bases, with 17 bases between them. The CDR3 DNA reads TGTGCCAGCTCACCATCGGGCGTCAGGGGAGCCTCTGGAAACACCATATATTTT. Protein sequence: CASSPSGVRGASGNTIYF. The whole variable domain, remainder taken from reference TRBV18 and TRBJ1-3, is NAGVMQNPRHLVRRRGQEARLRCSPMKGHSHVYWYRQLPEEGLKFMVYLQKENIIDESGMPKERFSAEFPKEGPSILRIQQVVRGDSAAYFCASSPSGVRGASGNTIYFGEGSWLTVV.

This CDR3 reads CASSVAPYNEQFF. The DNA for the CDR3 is TGTGCCAGCAGCGTAGCTCCGTACAATGAGCAGTTCTTC. The rearrangement uses TRBV9 and TRBJ2-1; no reliable D call. V was cut by 0 bases and J by 4 bases, with 5 bases left in between. CDR1 is SGDLS and CDR2 is YYNGEE in the germline V gene. The CDR3 extends over 13 amino acids.

Comments on this clone: This may arise from a read error, as a much more abundant clone is one base away. This sequence joins TRBV4-1 and TRBJ1-1; D is uncertain. CDR3 length: 15 amino acids. From germline, CDR1 is MGHRA and CDR2 YSYEKL. The CDR3 loop reads CASSQSMDPNTEASF. CDR3 nucleotide sequence: TGCGCCAGCAGCCAGTCAATGGACCCTAACACTGAAGCTTCCTTT.

Written as DNA, the CDR3 is TGTGCCAGCAACCTACCGGGATCAGACAATGAGCAGTTCTTC. It codes for CASNLPGSDNEQFF. This sequence joins TRBV28 and TRBJ2-1; the D gene is possibly TRBD2 (5 bases). The CDR3 is made up of 14 amino acids. Deletions cut 7 bases from V and 5 bases from J, with 15 bases between. Germline assignment: CDR1 MDHEN and CDR2 SYDVKM.

This rearrangement joins TRBV6-5 to TRBJ2-3, with D perhaps TRBD1 (5 bases). V dropped 2 bases and J dropped 2 bases, with 11 bases sitting between them. This CDR3 is 15 amino acids long. The germline gives CDR1 MNHEY, CDR2 SVGAGI. CDR3 coding DNA: TGTGCCAGCAGTTACCCCGGACACCCCACAGATACGCAGTATTTT. This sequence encodes CASSYPGHPTDTQYF.

This chain links TRBV5-4 with TRBJ1-2, with D possibly being TRBD1 (6 bases). From germline, CDR1 is SGHNT and CDR2 YYREEE (reference sequence). The CDR3 consists of 13 residues. V lost 4 bases and J lost 8, with 15 bases in between. The CDR3 reads CASSKVGGWGYTF. CDR3 coding DNA: TGTGCCAGCAGCAAAGTGGGGGGCTGGGGCTACACCTTC.

The chain employs TRBV11-2 and TRBJ2-5; 8 bases fit TRBD2. V gave up 0 bases and J gave up 9 bases; unmatched junction bases: 6. CDR3 length: 14 residues. Germline loops: CDR1 SGHAT, CDR2 FQNNGV. The CDR3 sequence: CASSLEGGGMAQYF. The CDR3 nucleotides are TGTGCCAGCAGCTTAGAGGGCGGGGGGATGGCCCAGTACTTC.